The present entry profiles one TCR beta chain with its context. Its antigen is not identified. This sample is drawn from a study of cytomegalovirus exposure and HLA in healthy donors. Whole-study context: Of all 400 or so donors who were genotyped, about 80% belonged to the Caucasian-associated ancestry cluster.

Researchers ran the PCR with 60 Vbeta and 13 Jbeta primers. Libraries were prepared by immunoSEQ multiplex PCR; TCRdb keeps only in-frame clonotypes and omits some of them. The table for this sample gives about 200,000 clones. The study's findings and limits: In an earlier analysis, productive rearrangement rates for most beta V segments clustered near 87% or 30%. As was reported, the classifier diagnosed cytomegalovirus status with high specificity and sensitivity. TCR beta chains numbering 150 to 200 were designated cytomegalovirus-associated.

The CDR3 consists of 20 residues. Trimming cost V 1 base and J 5 bases, with 29 bases left between them. CDR1 and CDR2 from the germline V gene are MNHEY and SMNVEV (reference sequence). This sequence originates from a man aged 30 to 39 in good health and CMV-seronegative. The V call is TRBV27, the J call TRBJ1-2; no firm D call. Sequencing was carried out using PBMCs. CDR3 sequence (DNA): TGTGCCAGCAGTTTATTCGGGAGACGGACCGCCGCCTTTTTGAAGTATGGCTACACCTTC. This translates into CASSLFGRRTAAFLKYGYTF.